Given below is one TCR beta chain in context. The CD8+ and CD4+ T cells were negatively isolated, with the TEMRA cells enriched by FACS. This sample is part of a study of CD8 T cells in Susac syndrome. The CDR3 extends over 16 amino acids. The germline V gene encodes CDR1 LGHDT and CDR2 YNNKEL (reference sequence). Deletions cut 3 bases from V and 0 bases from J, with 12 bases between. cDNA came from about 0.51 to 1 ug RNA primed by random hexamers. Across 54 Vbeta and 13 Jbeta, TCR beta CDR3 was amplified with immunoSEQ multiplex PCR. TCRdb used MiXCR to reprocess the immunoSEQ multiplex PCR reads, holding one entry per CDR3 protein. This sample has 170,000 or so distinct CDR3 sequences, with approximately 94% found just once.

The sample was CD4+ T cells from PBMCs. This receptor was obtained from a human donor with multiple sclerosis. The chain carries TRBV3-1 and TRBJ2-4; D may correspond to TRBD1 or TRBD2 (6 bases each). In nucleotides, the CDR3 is TGTGCCAGCAGCCACTCGGGGGCTATAGCCAAAAACATTCAGTACTTC. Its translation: CASSHSGAIAKNIQYF.